This T cell receptor (beta chain) was sequenced during a study of blood T cell repertoires in COVID-19. Participants came from fewer than 25 US areas, aged about 18 to 89 years. Profiled with immunoSEQ multiplex PCR; TCRdb holds only in-frame clones, not every one. Counted here are fewer than 250,000 clones, 84% occurring once; the ten biggest clones make up 6.8%. The receptor was derived from a woman in her forties who had recovered from COVID-19. The sample taken for sequencing was PBMCs or T cells enriched from blood (not recorded which).

The CDR3 nucleotides are TGTGCCAGTGAGGCTAGCGGGAGTAGGGAGCTGTTTTTT. This sequence encodes CASEASGSRELFF. The chain has TRBV3-1 (or the pseudogene TRBV3-2) and TRBJ2-2, with 10 positions matching TRBD2. V was clipped by 9 bases and J by 9 bases; unmatched bases: 7. The CDR3 consists of 13 residues. In germline, CDR1 is LGHDT, CDR2 YNNKEL (reference sequence).